The 27 T cell receptor beta chains reported below all come from one sample, sequenced in a study of cytomegalovirus exposure and HLA in healthy donors. With 60 Vbeta and 13 Jbeta primers, the PCR was carried out. Libraries were prepared by immunoSEQ multiplex PCR; TCRdb keeps only in-frame clonotypes and omits some of them. In the table there are about 70,000 clones, roughly 74% of which are singletons. Material: PBMCs. All receptors come from a woman aged 60 to 75 in good health and CMV-seropositive.

V is TRBV5-4 and J is TRBJ1-1; weak D call: TRBD1 (6 bases). V was pared by 3 bases and J by 2 bases, with 14 bases between. Germline assignment: CDR1 SGHNT and CDR2 YYREEE (reference sequence). The CDR3 sequence is 15 residues long. The CDR3 reads CASSSRQVLNTEAFF. The CDR3 DNA is TGTGCCAGCAGCTCCAGACAGGTCCTTAACACTGAAGCTTTCTTT.

The chain employs TRBV4-2 and TRBJ1-3; 10 nucleotides line up with TRBD1. Trimming at V came to 0 bases and at J to 2 bases, leaving 7 bases not matched to a gene. The CDR3 runs to 18 residues. CDR1 is LGHNA and CDR2 is YNFKEQ in the germline V gene. CDR3 DNA: TGTGCCAGCAGCCAAGATACCTCGGACAGGGGGACTGGAAACACCATATATTTT. Its protein is CASSQDTSDRGTGNTIYF.

This clone occurred a few times. The junction does not match germline at one end; this may be a read error. The same CDR3 arises from other DNA sequences in this sample as well. This chain joins TRBV6-5 and TRBJ1-2; D perhaps matches TRBD1 (6 bases). The CDR3 spans 13 residues. Germline V lookup: CDR1 MNHEY, CDR2 SVGAGI. The chain's CDR3 is CASSYVGAHGYTF. DNA of the CDR3: TGTGCCAGCAGTTATGTGGGGGCCCATGGATACACCTTC.

V and J are TRBV30 and TRBJ1-3; 12 bases map to TRBD1. Germline lookup yields CDR1 GTSNPN and CDR2 SVGIG (reference sequence). The CDR3 runs to 19 residues. Germline trimming cut 0 bases from V and 0 bases from J; bases unmatched to any gene: 9. DNA of the CDR3: TGTGCCTGGAGTGTACCCGTGGGACAGGGGGCGAGCTCTGGAAACACCATATATTTT. It is translated as CAWSVPVGQGASSGNTIYF.

The chain has TRBV11-2 and TRBJ2-3; D possibly corresponds to TRBD1 (5 bases). CDR3 size: 18 residues. Trimming took 2 bases from V and 4 from J, leaving 22 bases between them. Germline V gene sequence: CDR1 SGHAT, CDR2 FQNNGV. DNA for the CDR3: TGTGCCAGCAGCTTAAGGTCGAACAGGTTTCCAACGGCAGATACGCAGTATTTT. Translating it yields CASSLRSNRFPTADTQYF. The full variable domain, its missing parts supplied by reference TRBV11-2 and TRBJ2-3, is EAGVAQSPRYKIIEKRQSVAFWCNPISGHATLYWYQQILGQGPKLLIQFQNNGVVDDSQLPKDRFSAERLKGVDSTLKIQPAKLEDSAVYLCASSLRSNRFPTADTQYFGPGTRLTVL.

V usage is TRBV14 and J usage is TRBJ2-5; 7 bases line up with TRBD1. The germline V gene has CDR1 SGHDN and CDR2 FVKESK. V lost 6 bases to trimming and J lost 2 bases; unmatched junction nucleotides: 6. CDR3 length: 14 amino acids. CDR3 coding DNA: TGTGCCAGCAGTCCCTGGACAGGTCAAGAGACCCAGTACTTC. Encoded protein: CASSPWTGQETQYF.

A note on this clone: The sample contains more than one DNA sequence encoding this CDR3. The CDR3 here is CASSQEGFGGGNYGYTF. The DNA for the CDR3 is TGCGCCAGCAGCCAGGAGGGTTTCGGCGGGGGGAACTATGGCTACACCTTC. The chain combines TRBV4-1 with TRBJ1-2; a possible D gene is TRBD1 (5 bases). The CDR3 consists of 17 residues. Germline V CDR1 and CDR2: MGHRA, YSYEKL. Trimming removed 3 bases at V and 2 bases at J, with 19 bases between.

Only a few counts were recorded for this clone. V gene TRBV30 combines with J gene TRBJ2-5, with 11 bases matching TRBD1. The junction had 4 bases not matched to a gene; V was cut back by 3 bases and J by 4 bases. Germline V gene data show CDR1 as GTSNPN and CDR2 as SVGIG (reference sequence). This CDR3 contains 14 residues. CDR3 sequence: CAWRGQGDRETQYF. CDR3 DNA sequence: TGTGCCTGGAGGGGACAGGGGGATAGAGAGACCCAGTACTTC.

This rearrangement joins TRBV5-1 to TRBJ2-3; 7 positions agree with TRBD2. Trimming took 5 bases from V and 0 from J; bases not matched to a gene: 12. CDR1 and CDR2 (germline): SGHRS, YFSETQ. This CDR3 region has 17 residues. CDR3 sequence reads: CASRRDYPSISTDTQYF. CDR3 in DNA: TGCGCCAGCAGACGGGACTACCCCTCGATTAGCACAGATACGCAGTATTTT.

V is TRBV11-1 and J is TRBJ2-1; a weak D match, TRBD2 (5 bases). V lost 2 bases and J 12 bases, leaving 14 bases between the germline ends. This CDR3 has 13 residues. In germline, CDR1 is SGHAT, CDR2 FQDESV (reference sequence). DNA for the CDR3: TGTGCCAGCAGCTTAAGGCCGGGGTGGAGGCAGTTCTTC. Protein sequence: CASSLRPGWRQFF. The entire variable domain, with the rest obtained from reference TRBV11-1 and TRBJ2-1, is as follows: EAEVAQSPRYKITEKSQAVAFWCDPISGHATLYWYRQILGQGPELLVQFQDESVVDDSQLPKDRFSAERLKGVDSTLKIQPAELGDSAMYLCASSLRPGWRQFFGPGTRLTVL.

The V call is TRBV7-9, the J call TRBJ1-5; 7 nucleotides agree with TRBD1. Trimming cost V 4 bases and J 2 bases; bases outside gene matches: 5. The CDR3 has 15 residues. Germline V gene data show CDR1 as SEHNR and CDR2 as FQNEAQ (reference sequence). The CDR3 nucleotides are TGTGCCAGCAGCTCGGGACAGCCAGGCAATCAGCCCCAGCATTTT. Encoded protein: CASSSGQPGNQPQHF.

This clone was detected once. The chain recombines TRBV5-4 with TRBJ2-7; possibly TRBD2 for D (5 bases). With 4 bases removed from V and 0 bases from J, the gap between germline ends came to 17 bases. This CDR3 spans 16 amino acids. Germline assignment: CDR1 SGHNT and CDR2 YYREEE (reference sequence). Here the CDR3 reads CASSPPGLLSSYEQYF. For the CDR3, the DNA is TGTGCCAGCAGCCCGCCTGGACTCTTGTCCTCCTACGAGCAGTACTTC.

The V call is TRBV5-1, the J call TRBJ2-7, with 7 bases lining up with TRBD1. The CDR3 consists of 16 residues. J was trimmed by 4 bases and V by 4 bases; bases with no gene match: 14. CDR1 is SGHRS and CDR2 is YFSETQ in the germline V gene. In DNA form, the CDR3 reads TGCGCCAGCAGCCCGGGGATGAGACAGGGACGGTACGAGCAGTACTTC. Its protein is CASSPGMRQGRYEQYF.

The genes are TRBV10-3 and TRBJ2-3, with 15 bases lining up with TRBD2. Germline trimming cut 5 bases from V and 6 bases from J; bases unmatched to any gene: 3. CDR1 ENHRY and CDR2 SYGVKD come from the germline V gene. CDR3 length: 15 amino acids. CDR3 sequence: CAISPGTSGRDTQYF. In nucleotides, the CDR3 is TGTGCCATCAGTCCCGGGACTAGCGGGAGGGATACGCAGTATTTT.

The rearrangement joins TRBV2 to TRBJ2-3, with TRBD2 identical over 16 bases. Germline V CDR1 and CDR2: SNHLY, FYNNEI. This CDR3 is built from 15 residues. J gave up 7 bases and V 9 bases, and 7 bases lay outside the gene matches. CDR3 protein: CASKGLAGGPNTQYF. The CDR3 DNA reads TGTGCCAGTAAGGGACTAGCGGGGGGGCCAAATACGCAGTATTTT.

The chain combines TRBV30 with TRBJ1-6, with no clear D. This CDR3 is 14 amino acids long. Trimming stripped 5 bases from V and 10 bases from J, with 18 bases between. CDR1 is GTSNPN, CDR2 SVGIG, per germline (reference sequence). CDR3 sequence (DNA): TGTGCCTGGGGATACATGCGGGTGCACTCACCCCTCCACTTT. Its translation: CAWGYMRVHSPLHF.

This clone occurred once. J is TRBJ2-5 and V is TRBV9; 10 bases map to TRBD2. Germline assignment: CDR1 SGDLS and CDR2 YYNGEE. V trimming: 1 base; J trimming: 4 bases; junction bases outside the gene matches: 4. The CDR3 consists of 15 residues. As DNA, the CDR3 is TGTGCCAGCAGCGTATCTAGCGGGGGAAGAGAGACCCAGTACTTC. Protein product: CASSVSSGGRETQYF.

As regards this clone: Different DNA sequences within this sample yield the same CDR3. J is TRBJ1-4 and V is TRBV29-1, with TRBD1 as a possible D gene (5 bases). Germline V gene data show CDR1 as SQVTM and CDR2 as ANQGSEA. V was cut by 6 bases and J by 8 bases, with 19 bases left in between. The CDR3 sequence is 14 residues long. The CDR3 region has the DNA TGCAGCGTCGCCCGCGTGGGGCCTGGGGAAAAACTGTTTTTT. Amino acids: CSVARVGPGEKLFF.

The chain joins TRBV15 to TRBJ2-3; 8 nucleotides match TRBD1. The germline V gene has CDR1 LNHNV and CDR2 YYDKDF (reference sequence). With V trimmed by 5 bases and J by 2 bases, 6 bases remained unmatched. This CDR3 contains 15 residues. CDR3 amino acids: CATSGGQGVTDTQYF. CDR3 DNA sequence: TGTGCCACCAGCGGAGGACAGGGCGTCACAGATACGCAGTATTTT.

The V and J genes are TRBV7-6 and TRBJ1-1; maybe TRBD1 (5 bases). Trimming cost V 4 bases and J 1 base, with 10 bases left between them. Per the germline V gene, CDR1 is SGHVS and CDR2 is FNYEAQ. There are 14 residues in the CDR3. CDR3 region: CASSSRQPNTEAFF. DNA of the CDR3: TGTGCCAGCAGCTCCCGACAGCCGAACACTGAAGCTTTCTTT.

This clone occurred a few times. This chain connects TRBV6-6 to TRBJ2-6, with D perhaps matching TRBD1 (6 bases). The length of the CDR3 is 15 residues. The V end was cut by 7 bases, the J end by 0 bases, with 10 bases between. Germline-derived CDR1 and CDR2 are MNHNY and SVGAGI (reference sequence). Here the CDR3 DNA reads TGTGCCAGCAATGTGGGGGCCTCTGGGGCCAACGTCCTGACTTTC. Residues: CASNVGASGANVLTF.

J is TRBJ1-1 and V is TRBV5-1, with D hard to call. The germline V gene encodes CDR1 SGHRS and CDR2 YFSETQ. Between the trimmed V and J ends, which lost 4 bases and 0 bases, there was a span of 16 bases. The CDR3 covers 16 residues. The CDR3 region is CASSGGLGSMNTEAFF. CDR3 sequence (DNA): TGCGCCAGCAGCGGAGGACTGGGGAGTATGAACACTGAAGCTTTCTTT.

The chain recombines TRBV19 with TRBJ2-1, with 10 bases that match TRBD2. V was pared by 1 base and J by 4 bases, with 4 bases of the junction left unmatched. CDR3 length equals 16 residues. Germline CDR1 LNHDA, CDR2 SQIVND (reference sequence). This CDR3 reads CASSIVTSGTYNEQFF. CDR3 nucleotide sequence: TGTGCCAGTAGTATAGTTACTAGCGGGACGTACAATGAGCAGTTCTTC.

The chain joins TRBV6-5 to TRBJ1-2, with 7 bases fitting TRBD1. Germline CDR1 is MNHEY and CDR2 is SVGAGI. Trimming at V came to 2 bases and at J to 2 bases, leaving 5 bases not matched to a gene. This CDR3 contains 15 residues. CDR3 protein: CASSYKTGFNYGYTF. DNA of the CDR3: TGTGCCAGCAGTTACAAGACAGGGTTCAACTATGGCTACACCTTC.

This clone occurred a few times. The chain combines TRBV27 with TRBJ2-6, with 10 bases identical to TRBD1. CDR1 and CDR2 (germline): MNHEY, SMNVEV (reference sequence). The CDR3 sequence is 18 residues long. Germline trimming cut 0 bases from V and 3 bases from J; bases unmatched to any gene: 5. This chain's CDR3 is CASSLSGQGFGGANVLTF. In nucleotides, the CDR3 is TGTGCCAGCAGTTTATCGGGACAGGGGTTCGGTGGGGCCAACGTCCTGACTTTC.

This clone has more than one count but fewer than ten. The chain links TRBV2 to TRBJ1-1; D is unclear. Germline V gene sequence: CDR1 SNHLY, CDR2 FYNNEI. This CDR3 contains 14 residues. Trimming stripped 3 bases from V and 1 base from J, with 9 bases between. The CDR3 nucleotides read TGTGCCAGCAGTGAGAGGTCTGGGAACACTGAAGCTTTCTTT. Translated, it gives CASSERSGNTEAFF.

The chain employs TRBV6-1 and TRBJ1-6; no reliable D call. Trimming removed 0 bases from V and 6 bases from J, with 18 bases in between. Germline assignment: CDR1 MNHNS and CDR2 SASEGT. This CDR3 is built from 18 residues. The CDR3 sequence: CASSEALRLARSNSPLHF. CDR3 sequence (DNA): TGTGCCAGCAGTGAAGCGCTTCGGTTGGCACGGAGTAATTCACCCCTCCACTTT.